This T cell receptor (beta chain) was documented in a study of immune heterogeneity within non-small cell lung tumors. Template input was genomic DNA from bulk tumor (roughly 600 ng per sample). Several far-apart biopsies were taken per primary tumor during surgery. Curative surgical treatment was performed in patients who had newly diagnosed, untreated non-small cell lung cancer. For the TCR beta CDR3, multiplex PCR with 32 V and 13 J primers performed the amplification. TCRdb analysed the multiplex PCR reads with MiXCR anew, one entry per CDR3 protein. This sample has 20,000 to 25,000 distinct CDR3 sequences, with under 30% found just once. The table lists this clonotype with many counts. The CDR3 sequence is 15 residues long. The germline CDR1 and CDR2 sequences are MGHRA and YSYEKL. V lost 1 base and J lost 2, with 12 bases in between.

Material: lung tumor tissue. V usage is TRBV4-1 and J usage is TRBJ2-7; D is perhaps TRBD2 (6 bases). The sequence was obtained from a man aged 40-49 years with non-small cell lung cancer. The CDR3 region has the DNA TGCGCCAGCAGCCAAGTTGCGGGGTTAACCTACGAGCAGTACTTC. Protein sequence: CASSQVAGLTYEQYF.